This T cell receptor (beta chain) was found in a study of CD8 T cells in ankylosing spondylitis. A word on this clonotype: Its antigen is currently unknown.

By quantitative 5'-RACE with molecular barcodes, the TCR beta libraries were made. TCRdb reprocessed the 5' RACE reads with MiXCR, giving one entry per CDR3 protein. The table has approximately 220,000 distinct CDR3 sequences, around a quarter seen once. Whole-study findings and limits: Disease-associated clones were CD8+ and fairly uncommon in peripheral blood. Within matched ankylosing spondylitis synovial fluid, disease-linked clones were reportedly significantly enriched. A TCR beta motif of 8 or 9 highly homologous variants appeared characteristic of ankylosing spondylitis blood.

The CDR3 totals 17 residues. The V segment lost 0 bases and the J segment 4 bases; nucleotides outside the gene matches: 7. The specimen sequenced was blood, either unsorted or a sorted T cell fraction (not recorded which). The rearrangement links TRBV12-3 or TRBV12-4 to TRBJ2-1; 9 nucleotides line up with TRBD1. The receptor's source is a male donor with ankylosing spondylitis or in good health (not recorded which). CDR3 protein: CASSLAGGTGRYNEQFF. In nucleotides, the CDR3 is TGTGCCAGCAGTTTAGCAGGAGGGACAGGGCGATACAATGAGCAGTTCTTC.